This entry describes one T cell receptor (beta chain). Its antigen is unknown. V trimming: 7 bases; J trimming: 4 bases; junction bases outside the gene matches: 7. The CDR3 totals 14 residues. The germline V gene has CDR1 ENHRY and CDR2 SYGVKD. This record comes from a study of shared clonotypes between healthy human individuals. Overall study results and limits: Relative to clonotypes present in all four donors, those not shared had lower generation probabilities.

The protocol was immunoSEQ multiplex PCR, while the TCRdb copy is restricted to in-frame clones and leaves out a portion. The sample has under 2,500,000 clones, under 97% seen once. The chain joins TRBV10-3 to TRBJ1-3; 7 bases are shared with TRBD1. Sequenced sample: naive CD4+ T cells sorted from blood. Regarding subset: CD45RA+ positively selected. The clonotype was recovered from a man aged 18 to 29 in good health. The CDR3 bases are TGTGCCATCACCCTAGACAGGGCCGGAAACACCATATATTTT. It yields the protein CAITLDRAGNTIYF.